This is a list of T cell receptor beta chains from one sample in a study of CD8 T cells in ankylosing spondylitis. TCRdb analysed the 5' RACE reads with MiXCR anew, one entry per CDR3 protein. Of fewer than 400,000 distinct CDR3 sequences listed, over 12% are singletons. Sequencing was performed on blood, either unsorted or a sorted T cell fraction (not recorded which). The receptor source for this set is a male donor with ankylosing spondylitis or in good health (not recorded which). CDR3s include the opening cysteine and the closing phenylalanine or tryptophan. A D gene is named only where the DNA matches it firmly. The size field is filled for only some rows; it gives once, few, many or a size class.

TRBV20-1	NA	NA	TRBJ2-3	TGCAGTGCTAGTGCCGGGGCCCCCAGCACAGATACGCAGTATTTT	CSASAGAPSTDTQYF
TRBV5-1	few	TRBD1	TRBJ2-7	TGCGCCAGCAGCAGTGGACAGGGGGCTTTCTACGAGCAGTACTTC	CASSSGQGAFYEQYF
TRBV10-3	NA	TRBD2	TRBJ2-1	TGTGCCATCGCGGGGGGGCCGGGCAATGAGCAGTTCTTC	CAIAGGPGNEQFF
TRBV6-5	NA	TRBD2	TRBJ2-2	TGTGCCAGCAGTTCCGGGGGGAGGAGCGGGGAGCTGTTTTTT	CASSSGGRSGELFF
TRBV10-3	few	TRBD2	TRBJ2-1	TGTGCCATCAGCCCTTCGGCGGGAGGGGGGGTTGAGCAGTTCTTC	CAISPSAGGGVEQFF
TRBV25-1	NA	TRBD1	TRBJ1-1	TGTGCCAGCAGTGGACTTACAGGGGGCACTGAAGCTTTCTTT	CASSGLTGGTEAFF
TRBV5-1	few	NA	TRBJ2-5	TGCGCCAGCATCCTCCGAGGGACGGAATATCAAGAGACCCAGTACTTC	CASILRGTEYQETQYF
TRBV10-1	NA	NA	TRBJ2-5	TGCGCCAGCCGGTGGGGGAAAGAGACCCAGTACTTC	CASRWGKETQYF
TRBV18	few	NA	TRBJ2-7	TGTGCCAGCTCACCAGGGGCTAACTACGAGCAGTACTTC	CASSPGANYEQYF
TRBV7-8	NA	NA	TRBJ1-4	TGTGCCAGCAGCTTAGAATGGGGCGCGGGTGAAAAACTGTTTTTT	CASSLEWGAGEKLFF
TRBV27	NA	NA	TRBJ2-6	TGTGCCAGCAGTTCCGACAGGCCCAGCTCTGGGGCCAACGTCCTGACTTTC	CASSSDRPSSGANVLTF
TRBV10-3	NA	TRBD2	TRBJ2-7	TGTGCCATCAGTGCTACTAGCGGACCCTCTTACTTC	CAISATSGPSYF
TRBV25-1	NA	NA	TRBJ2-4	TGTGCCAGCAGTGCCTTAGGTGAGGGAAAAAACATTCAGTACTTC	CASSALGEGKNIQYF
TRBV4-1	few	NA	TRBJ1-2	TGCGCCAGCAGCGCACCGCGGGGGAACTATGGCTACACCTTC	CASSAPRGNYGYTF
TRBV20-1	NA	NA	TRBJ2-3	TGCAGTGCTAGAGAAGTAGGTGGCACAGATACGCAGTATTTT	CSAREVGGTDTQYF
TRBV5-1	few	NA	TRBJ1-2	TGCGCCAGCAGCTTGGGGAGGGGGAACTATGGCTACACCTTC	CASSLGRGNYGYTF
TRBV29-1	few	NA	TRBJ1-1	TGCAGCGTTGCCAATGACAGAGGAGGGACTGAAGCTTTCTTT	CSVANDRGGTEAFF
TRBV5-1	NA	NA	TRBJ2-5	TGCGCCAGCACCTGGGGCGGAGGGAGTCAGTACTTC	CASTWGGGSQYF
TRBV20-1	NA	TRBD2	TRBJ2-7	TGCAGTGCTATCGATCGGGGGAGGGCCTTTCTCGAGCAGTACTTC	CSAIDRGRAFLEQYF
TRBV5-1	NA	NA	TRBJ2-1	TGCGCCAGCAGCATGACTAGTGTCGGTGAGCAGTTCTTC	CASSMTSVGEQFF
TRBV5-5	few	NA	TRBJ1-2	TGTGCCAGCAGCTTGGACCAGCTAAATTTCTATGGCTACACCTTC	CASSLDQLNFYGYTF
TRBV6-5	NA	NA	TRBJ1-2	TGTGCCAGCAGTTACTCGAGGCAGTACTATGGCTACACCTTC	CASSYSRQYYGYTF
TRBV5-1	NA	NA	TRBJ2-6	TGCGCCAGCAGCTTCCCCCTCTCTGGGGCCAACGTCCTGACTTTC	CASSFPLSGANVLTF
TRBV7-9	NA	NA	TRBJ2-2	TGTGCCAGCACTCTCGCGGCTGGGGCCACCGGGGAGCTGTTTTTT	CASTLAAGATGELFF
TRBV2	NA	NA	TRBJ2-2	TGTGCCAGCAGTCCGGGAAGAGTCTACAGCACCGGGGAGCTGTTTTTT	CASSPGRVYSTGELFF
TRBV5-1	NA	TRBD1	TRBJ2-3	TGCGCCAGCAGCGTCCGGGACAGGGGTTTGGATACGCAGTATTTT	CASSVRDRGLDTQYF
TRBV25-1	NA	NA	TRBJ2-2	TGTGCCAGCACGGGAGCATTAGGGGAGCTGTTTTTT	CASTGALGELFF
TRBV6-4	NA	NA	TRBJ2-3	TGTGCCAGCAGTGGGACTAACACAGATACGCAGTATTTT	CASSGTNTDTQYF
TRBV27	NA	NA	TRBJ2-7	TGTGCCAGCAGTTTCCAGGTTAACTACGAGCAGTACTTC	CASSFQVNYEQYF
TRBV12-3/TRBV12-4	NA	TRBD2	TRBJ2-7	TGTGCCAGCAGACCTACTGGGACTAGCCTCAACGAGCAGTACTTC	CASRPTGTSLNEQYF
TRBV20-1	many	NA	TRBJ2-7	TGCAGTGCTAGGGGTTACAAACCCTACGAGCAGTACTTC	CSARGYKPYEQYF
TRBV5-1	NA	NA	TRBJ2-3	TGCGCCAGCAGCCCGGCCGGCGGGGCCGCAAGCACAGATACGCAGTATTTT	CASSPAGGAASTDTQYF